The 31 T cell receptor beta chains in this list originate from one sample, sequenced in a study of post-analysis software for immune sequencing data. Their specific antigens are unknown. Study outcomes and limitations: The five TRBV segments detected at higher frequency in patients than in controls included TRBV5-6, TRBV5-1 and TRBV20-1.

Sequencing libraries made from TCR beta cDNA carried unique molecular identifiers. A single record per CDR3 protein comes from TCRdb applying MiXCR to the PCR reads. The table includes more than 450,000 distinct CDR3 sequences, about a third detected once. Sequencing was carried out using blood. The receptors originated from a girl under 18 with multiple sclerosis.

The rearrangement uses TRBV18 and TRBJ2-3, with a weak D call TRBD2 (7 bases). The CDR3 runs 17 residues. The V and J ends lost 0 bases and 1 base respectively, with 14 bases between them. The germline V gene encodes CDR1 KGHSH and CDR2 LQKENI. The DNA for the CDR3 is TGTGCCAGCTCACCACCGTGGCGGGGGCCACGCACAGATACGCAGTATTTT. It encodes CASSPPWRGPRTDTQYF.

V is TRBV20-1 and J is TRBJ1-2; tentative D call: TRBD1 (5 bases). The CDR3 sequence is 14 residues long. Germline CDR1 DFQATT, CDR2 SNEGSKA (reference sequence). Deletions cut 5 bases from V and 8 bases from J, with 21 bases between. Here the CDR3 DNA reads TGCAGTGCTTGGTACGGGACCCTTATCGGGGGCTACACCTTC. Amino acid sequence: CSAWYGTLIGGYTF.

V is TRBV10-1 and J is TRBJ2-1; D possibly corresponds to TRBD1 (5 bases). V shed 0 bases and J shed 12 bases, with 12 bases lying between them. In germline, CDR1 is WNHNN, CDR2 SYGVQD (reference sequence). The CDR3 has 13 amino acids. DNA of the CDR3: TGCGCCAGCAGTGAGTCGGGGCCAGAAGGGCAGTTCTTC. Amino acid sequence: CASSESGPEGQFF.

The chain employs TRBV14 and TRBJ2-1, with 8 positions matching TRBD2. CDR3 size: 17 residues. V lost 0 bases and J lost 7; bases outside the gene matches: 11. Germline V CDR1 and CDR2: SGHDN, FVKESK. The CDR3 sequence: CASSQEVGTRFRNEQFF. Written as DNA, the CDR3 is TGTGCCAGCAGCCAAGAAGTTGGGACTAGATTTCGGAATGAGCAGTTCTTC.

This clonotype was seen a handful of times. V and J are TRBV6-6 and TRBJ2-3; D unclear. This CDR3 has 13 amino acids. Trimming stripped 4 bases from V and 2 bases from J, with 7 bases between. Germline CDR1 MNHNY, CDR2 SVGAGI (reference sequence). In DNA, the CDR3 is TGTGCCAGCAGTTCCTTAAACACAGATACGCAGTATTTT. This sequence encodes CASSSLNTDTQYF.

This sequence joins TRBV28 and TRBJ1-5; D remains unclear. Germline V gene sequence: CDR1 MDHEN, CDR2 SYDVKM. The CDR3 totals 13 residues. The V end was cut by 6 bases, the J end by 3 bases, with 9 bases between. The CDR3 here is CASRTVPNQPQHF. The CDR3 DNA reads TGTGCCAGCAGAACAGTACCCAATCAGCCCCAGCATTTT.

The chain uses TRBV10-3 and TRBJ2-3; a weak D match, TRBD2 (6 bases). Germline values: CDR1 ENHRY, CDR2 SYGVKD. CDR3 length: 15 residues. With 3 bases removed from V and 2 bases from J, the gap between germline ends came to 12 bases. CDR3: CAISERSGVTDTQYF. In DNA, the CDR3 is TGTGCCATCAGTGAACGATCGGGGGTCACAGATACGCAGTATTTT.

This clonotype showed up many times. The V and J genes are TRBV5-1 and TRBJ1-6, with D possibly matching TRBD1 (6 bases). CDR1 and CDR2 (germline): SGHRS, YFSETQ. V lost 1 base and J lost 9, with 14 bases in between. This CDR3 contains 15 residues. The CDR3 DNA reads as TGCGCCAGCAGCTTGACACTGACAGGTGGTTCACCCCTCCACTTT. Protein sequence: CASSLTLTGGSPLHF.

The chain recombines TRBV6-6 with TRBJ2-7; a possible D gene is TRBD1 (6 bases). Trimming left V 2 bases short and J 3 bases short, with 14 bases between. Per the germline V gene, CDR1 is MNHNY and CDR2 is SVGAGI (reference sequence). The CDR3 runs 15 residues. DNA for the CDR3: TGTGCCAGCAGTTACCAAACAGGGAAATTCTACGAGCAGTACTTC. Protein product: CASSYQTGKFYEQYF.

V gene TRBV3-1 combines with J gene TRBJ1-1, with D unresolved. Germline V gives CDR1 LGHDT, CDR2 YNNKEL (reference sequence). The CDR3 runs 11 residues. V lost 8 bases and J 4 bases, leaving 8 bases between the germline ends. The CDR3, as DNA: TGTGCCAGCCTAGGCGCCACTGAAGCTTTCTTT. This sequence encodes CASLGATEAFF.

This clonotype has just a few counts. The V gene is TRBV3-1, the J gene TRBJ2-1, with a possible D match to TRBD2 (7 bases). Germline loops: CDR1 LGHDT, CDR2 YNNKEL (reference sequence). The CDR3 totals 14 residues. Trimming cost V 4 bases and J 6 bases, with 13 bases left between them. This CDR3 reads CASSPARGGNEQFF. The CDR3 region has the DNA TGTGCCAGCAGCCCCGCGAGGGGGGGCAATGAGCAGTTCTTC.

CDR3 sequence (DNA): TGTGCCAGCTCACCGGAGAGGGAGTCCACTGAAGCTTTCTTT. Its protein is CASSPERESTEAFF. The genes are TRBV18 and TRBJ1-1; no firm D call. The V end lost 3 bases, the J end lost 4 bases, and 12 bases lay between the germline ends. The CDR3 extends over 14 amino acids. CDR1 and CDR2 from the germline V gene are KGHSH and LQKENI.

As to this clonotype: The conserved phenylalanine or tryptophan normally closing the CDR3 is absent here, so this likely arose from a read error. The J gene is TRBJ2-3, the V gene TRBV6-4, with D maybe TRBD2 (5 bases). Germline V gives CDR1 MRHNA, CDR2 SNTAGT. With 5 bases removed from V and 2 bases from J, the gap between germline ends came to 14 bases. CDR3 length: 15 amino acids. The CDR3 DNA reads TGTGCCAGCAGTTCAGACGCGGGCCACACAGATACGCAGTATTGT. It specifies CASSSDAGHTDTQYC.

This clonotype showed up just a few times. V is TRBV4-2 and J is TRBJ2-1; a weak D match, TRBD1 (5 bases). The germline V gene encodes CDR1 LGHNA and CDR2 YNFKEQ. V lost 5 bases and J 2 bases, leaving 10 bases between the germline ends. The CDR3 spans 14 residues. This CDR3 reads CASSADSTYNEQFF. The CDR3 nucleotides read TGTGCCAGCAGCGCTGACAGTACCTACAATGAGCAGTTCTTC.

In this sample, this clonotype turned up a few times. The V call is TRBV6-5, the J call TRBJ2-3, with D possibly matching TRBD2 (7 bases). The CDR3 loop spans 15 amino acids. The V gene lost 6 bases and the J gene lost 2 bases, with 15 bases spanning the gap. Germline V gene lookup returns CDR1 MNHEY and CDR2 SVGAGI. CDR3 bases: TGTGCCAGCAGCCGGGGGGCCCTAATCACAGATACGCAGTATTTT. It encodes CASSRGALITDTQYF.

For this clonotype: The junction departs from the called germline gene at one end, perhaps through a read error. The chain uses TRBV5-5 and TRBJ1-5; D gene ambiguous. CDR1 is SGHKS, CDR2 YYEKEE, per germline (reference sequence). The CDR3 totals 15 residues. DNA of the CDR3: TGTGCCGGCAGCTTGTTGGGTCAGAGCAATCAGCCCCAGCATTTT. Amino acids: CAGSLLGQSNQPQHF.

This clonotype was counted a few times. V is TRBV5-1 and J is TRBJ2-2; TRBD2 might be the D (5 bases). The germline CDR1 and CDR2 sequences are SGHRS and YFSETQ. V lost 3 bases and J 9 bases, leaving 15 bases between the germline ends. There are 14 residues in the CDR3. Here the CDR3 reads CASSSGISIRELFF. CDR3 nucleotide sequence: TGCGCCAGCAGCTCCGGGATTTCCATAAGGGAGCTGTTTTTT.

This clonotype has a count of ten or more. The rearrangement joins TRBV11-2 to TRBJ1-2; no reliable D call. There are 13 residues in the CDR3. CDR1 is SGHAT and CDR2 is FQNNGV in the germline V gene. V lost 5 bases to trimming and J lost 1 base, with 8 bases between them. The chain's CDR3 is CASSPDNNYGYTF. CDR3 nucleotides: TGTGCCAGCAGCCCCGACAATAACTATGGCTACACCTTC.

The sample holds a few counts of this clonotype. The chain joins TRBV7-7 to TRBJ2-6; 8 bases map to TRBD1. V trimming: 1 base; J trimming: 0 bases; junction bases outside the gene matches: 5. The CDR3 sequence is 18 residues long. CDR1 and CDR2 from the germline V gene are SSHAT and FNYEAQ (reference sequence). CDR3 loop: CASSLDGQGSSGANVLTF. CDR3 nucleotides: TGTGCCAGCAGCTTAGACGGACAGGGCAGCTCTGGGGCCAACGTCCTGACTTTC. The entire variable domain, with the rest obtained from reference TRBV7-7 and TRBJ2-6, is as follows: GAGVSQSPRYKVTKRGQDVTLRCDPISSHATLYWYQQALGQGPEFLTYFNYEAQPDKSGLPSDRFSAERPEGSISTLTIQRTEQRDSAMYRCASSLDGQGSSGANVLTFGAGSRLTVL.

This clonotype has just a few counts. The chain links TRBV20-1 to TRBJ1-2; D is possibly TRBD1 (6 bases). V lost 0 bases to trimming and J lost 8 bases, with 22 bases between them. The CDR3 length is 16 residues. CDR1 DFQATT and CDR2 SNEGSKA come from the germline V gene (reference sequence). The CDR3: CSARDHQEQGLRGYTF. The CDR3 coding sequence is TGCAGTGCTAGAGATCACCAAGAACAGGGTCTTAGAGGCTACACCTTC.

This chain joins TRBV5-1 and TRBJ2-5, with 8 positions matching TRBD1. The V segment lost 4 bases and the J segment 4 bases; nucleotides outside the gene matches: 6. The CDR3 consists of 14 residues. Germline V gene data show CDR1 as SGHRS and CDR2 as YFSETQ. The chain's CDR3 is CASSTGQVAETQYF. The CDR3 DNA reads TGCGCCAGCAGCACGGGACAGGTAGCAGAGACCCAGTACTTC.

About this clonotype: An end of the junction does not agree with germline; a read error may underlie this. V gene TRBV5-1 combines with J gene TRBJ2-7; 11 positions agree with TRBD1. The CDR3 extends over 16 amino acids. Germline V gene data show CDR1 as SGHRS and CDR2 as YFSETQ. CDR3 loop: CASSSSYGTGGDEQYF. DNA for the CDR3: TGCGCCAGTAGCTCGTCATATGGGACAGGGGGAGACGAGCAGTACTTC. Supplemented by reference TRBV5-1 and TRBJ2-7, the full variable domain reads KAGVTQTPRYLIKTRGQQVTLSCSPISGHRSVSWYQQTPGQGLQFLFEYFSETQRNKGNFPGRFSGRQFSNSRSEMNVSTLELGDSALYLCASSSSYGTGGDEQYFGPGTRLTVT.

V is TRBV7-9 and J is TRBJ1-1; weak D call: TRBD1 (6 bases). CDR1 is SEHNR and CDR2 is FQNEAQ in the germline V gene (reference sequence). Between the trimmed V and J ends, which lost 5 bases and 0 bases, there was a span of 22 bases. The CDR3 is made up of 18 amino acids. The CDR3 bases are TGTGCCAGCAGCCCTGTGGGGCTAAACAGGGTGTTGAACACTGAAGCTTTCTTT. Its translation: CASSPVGLNRVLNTEAFF.

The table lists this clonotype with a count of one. CDR3 region: CATSRDDRPNTEAFF. The CDR3 DNA follows: TGTGCCACCAGCAGAGATGACAGACCGAACACTGAAGCTTTCTTT. The chain couples TRBV15 to TRBJ1-1; TRBD1 might be the D (5 bases). This CDR3 has 15 residues. Germline V lookup: CDR1 LNHNV, CDR2 YYDKDF (reference sequence). Trimming left V 0 bases short and J 1 base short, with 9 bases between.

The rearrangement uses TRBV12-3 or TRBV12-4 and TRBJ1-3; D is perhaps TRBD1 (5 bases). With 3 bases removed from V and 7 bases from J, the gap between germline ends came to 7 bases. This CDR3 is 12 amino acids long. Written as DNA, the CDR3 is TGTGCCAGCAGTTTGAAGGGGAACACCATATATTTT. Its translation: CASSLKGNTIYF.

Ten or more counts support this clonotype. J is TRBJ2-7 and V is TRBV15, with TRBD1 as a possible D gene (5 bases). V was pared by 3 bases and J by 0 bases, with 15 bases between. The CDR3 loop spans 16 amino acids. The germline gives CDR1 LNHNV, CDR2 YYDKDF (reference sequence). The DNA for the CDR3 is TGTGCCACCAGCAGCAGTCCGTGGGGCACCTCCTACGAGCAGTACTTC. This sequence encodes CATSSSPWGTSYEQYF. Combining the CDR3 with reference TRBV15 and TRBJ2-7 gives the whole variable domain DAMVIQNPRYQVTQFGKPVTLSCSQTLNHNVMYWYQQKSSQAPKLLFHYYDKDFNNEADTPDNFQSRRPNTSFCFLDIRSPGLGDTAMYLCATSSSPWGTSYEQYFGPGTRLTVT.

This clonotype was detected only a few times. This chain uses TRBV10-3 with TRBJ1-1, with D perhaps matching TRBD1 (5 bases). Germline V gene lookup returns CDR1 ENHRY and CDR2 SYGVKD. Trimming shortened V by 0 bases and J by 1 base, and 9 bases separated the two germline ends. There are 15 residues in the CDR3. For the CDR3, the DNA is TGTGCCATCAGTGAGTCTCGGACAAAGAACACTGAAGCTTTCTTT. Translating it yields CAISESRTKNTEAFF.

The CDR3: CSAIPTDAYEQYF. Written as DNA, the CDR3 is TGCAGTGCCATACCTACCGACGCCTACGAGCAGTACTTC. This chain joins TRBV20-1 and TRBJ2-7; D remains unclear. Germline V gives CDR1 DFQATT, CDR2 SNEGSKA (reference sequence). There are 13 residues in the CDR3. With 6 bases removed from V and 2 bases from J, the gap between germline ends came to 14 bases.

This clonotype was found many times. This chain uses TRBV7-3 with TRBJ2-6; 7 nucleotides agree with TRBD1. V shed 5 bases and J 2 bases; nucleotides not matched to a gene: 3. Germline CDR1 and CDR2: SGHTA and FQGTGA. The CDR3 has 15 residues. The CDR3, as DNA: TGTGCCAGCAGCCCCCAGGGGGCTGGGGCCAACGTCCTGACTTTC. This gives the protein CASSPQGAGANVLTF. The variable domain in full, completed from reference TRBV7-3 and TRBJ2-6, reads GAGVSQTPSNKVTEKGKYVELRCDPISGHTALYWYRQSLGQGPEFLIYFQGTGAADDSGLPNDRFFAVRPEGSVSTLKIQRTERGDSAVYLCASSPQGAGANVLTFGAGSRLTVL.

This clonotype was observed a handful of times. CDR3 sequence (DNA): TGTGCCAGCGGCCGACAGGGGGTCCCCTACGAGCAGTACTTC. It yields the protein CASGRQGVPYEQYF. The chain links TRBV28 to TRBJ2-7; 9 bases agree with TRBD1. Losses at the gene ends were 8 bases for V and 2 bases for J; bases not matched to a gene: 7. Germline lookup yields CDR1 MDHEN and CDR2 SYDVKM. The CDR3 spans 14 residues.

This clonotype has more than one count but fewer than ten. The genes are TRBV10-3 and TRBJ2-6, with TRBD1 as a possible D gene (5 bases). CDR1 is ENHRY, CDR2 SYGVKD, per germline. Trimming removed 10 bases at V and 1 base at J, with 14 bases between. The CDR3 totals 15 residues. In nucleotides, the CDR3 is TGTGCCAGCCAAACCCCAGGGTCTGGGGCCAACGTCCTGACTTTC. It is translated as CASQTPGSGANVLTF.